This T cell receptor beta chain was profiled in a study of graft-versus-host responses after intestinal transplantation listed by TCRdb under 2021. Study-level background: The transplants that recipients received were multivisceral, liver-intestinal, or isolated intestinal. Every recipient was given anti-thymocyte globulin induction, followed by around three years of maintenance tacrolimus and steroids. After intestinal transplantation, graft-versus-host and host-versus-graft alloreactive T cell clones in the graft, circulation and bone marrow were tracked using bulk TCR-beta CDR3 sequencing. Alloreactive clones were identified by sequencing pre-transplant mixed lymphocyte reaction products and comparing these products with unstimulated pre-transplant donor and recipient T cells. A cohort of 24 intestinal transplant recipients, including one retransplant, was enrolled, and 3 patients lacking pretransplant specimens were excluded. Donor T cell macrochimerism was defined as a peak of at least 4% donor T cells among recipient peripheral blood mononuclear cells. Instead of going to the commercial service, samples from three later patients were sequenced in-house on an Illumina MiSeq and processed with MiXCR. Study-level results and caveats: Patients with donor T cell macrochimerism had high GvH to HvG T cell clonal ratios in their allografts. The relatively low number and heterogeneity of intestinal transplant patients limited the conclusions. Early after transplant, declines in HvG clones were associated with peak levels of circulating GvH clones. GvH clones were detected in recipient bone marrow, and some of these GvH clones were observed earlier in ileal mucosa or blood, consistent with an intestinal mucosal origin.

Between the V and J ends, shortened by 7 bases and 7 bases respectively, the junction contains 19 bases. The cysteine opens and the phenylalanine closes a CDR3 of 14 amino acids. Only the CDR3 DNA is retained, 42 bases long and in frame from the first base. In the germline V gene, CDR1 corresponds to MNHNS and CDR2 to SASEGT. Explained via the paper, the time point label denotes: cells obtained before transplantation from donor or recipient. CD3+CD4+ and CD3+CD8+ populations were FACS-sorted from unstimulated pre-transplant donor and recipient cells taken from spleen or lymph nodes. Concerning this clone: Its target antigen remains unknown. Qualities for individual bases were not recorded, and no much larger clone is one base off.

The library relied on the immunoSEQ multiplex PCR assay. For most patients, genomic DNA was isolated with the Qiagen DNeasy Blood and Tissue Kit and shipped frozen to Adaptive Biotechnologies for TCR sequencing. High-throughput TCR-beta CDR3 sequencing of genomic DNA from most patients was performed by Adaptive Biotechnologies. The published analysis was carried out like this. TCR sequencing data were retrieved from Adaptive's ImmunoSEQ software for 15 to 20 patients, whereas a few other patients were processed with MiXCR and VDJtools. CD4 versus CD8 sorting errors were corrected by removing sequences found in both subsets at a frequency ratio below 5:1. CDR3 nucleotide sequences shared between donor and recipient were removed because the origin of such sequences could not be assigned. At least 2-fold expansion over unstimulated cells and a minimum CFSE-low frequency of 0.002% (template counts) or 0.001% (read counts) were required for clones to be classified as alloreactive. Clones detected in sequenced pre-transplant spleen, lymph node, or MLR CFSE-low populations of the donor or recipient were defined as mappable. The cumulative frequency of alloreactive clones was calculated as a percentage of all sequences, weighted by copy number. TCRdb took this table from immuneACCESS and kept in-frame rearrangements with V and J called. Such tables lack part of the clones; where checked against another copy, unresolved V genes explain under half of the gap, and the rest is unexplained. V and J calls and clone size follow that table, whereas D and trimming were derived from the DNA. The sample table shows roughly 97,000 clones, and more than 75% are seen once. The ten largest clones represent more than 0.8% of the sample.

Specimen: unstimulated CD4+ T cells sorted from spleen or lymph node cells, collected before intestinal transplant. The rearrangement joined TRBV6-1 to TRBJ1-2, with the D gene not clear enough to name. The TCR comes from a human donor who received an intestinal transplant. Here the CDR3 is given as CASIQNEGGSGYTF. The sequenced DNA: TGTGCCAGCATCCAGAACGAGGGCGGGTCTGGCTACACCTTC.